Given below is one T cell receptor beta chain in context. The data belong to a study of shared clonotypes between healthy human individuals. TCRdb's table, derived via immunoSEQ multiplex PCR, lists solely in-frame clones and lacks some. The data contain around 940,000 clones, roughly 72% of them seen just once; the ten biggest clones take up over 1.3%. The CDR3 is 14 residues long. The J segment lost 10 bases and the V segment lost 5 bases, leaving 9 bases of the junction unmatched. CDR1 SGHTA and CDR2 FQGNSA come from the germline V gene. The sequenced material came from memory CD4+ T cells sorted from blood. As to subset: CD45RA-negative fraction. The rearrangement uses TRBV7-2 and TRBJ2-4; 9 bases fit TRBD2. The TCR originated in a man younger than 30 in good health. In DNA, the CDR3 is TGTGCCAGCAGCAATAGGCGGGAGGGCCGAATTCAGTACTTC. This codes for CASSNRREGRIQYF.